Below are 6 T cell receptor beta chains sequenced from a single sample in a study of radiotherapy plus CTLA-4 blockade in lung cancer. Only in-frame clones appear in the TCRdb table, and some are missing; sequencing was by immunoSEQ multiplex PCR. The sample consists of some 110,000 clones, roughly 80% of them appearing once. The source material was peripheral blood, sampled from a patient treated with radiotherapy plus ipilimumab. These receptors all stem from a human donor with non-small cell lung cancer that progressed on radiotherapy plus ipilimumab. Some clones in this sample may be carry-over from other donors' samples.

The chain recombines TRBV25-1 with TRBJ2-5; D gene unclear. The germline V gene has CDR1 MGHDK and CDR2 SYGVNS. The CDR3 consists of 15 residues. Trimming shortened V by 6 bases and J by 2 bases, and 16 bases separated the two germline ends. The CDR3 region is CASSPSLRIQETQYF. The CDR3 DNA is TGTGCCAGCAGCCCCTCTTTGCGGATTCAAGAGACCCAGTACTTC.

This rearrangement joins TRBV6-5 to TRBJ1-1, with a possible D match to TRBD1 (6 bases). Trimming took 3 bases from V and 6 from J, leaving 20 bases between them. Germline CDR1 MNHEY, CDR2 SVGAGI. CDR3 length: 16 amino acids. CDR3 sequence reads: CASSYMALEGVSEAFF. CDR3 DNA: TGTGCCAGCAGTTATATGGCCCTCGAGGGGGTTTCTGAAGCTTTCTTT.

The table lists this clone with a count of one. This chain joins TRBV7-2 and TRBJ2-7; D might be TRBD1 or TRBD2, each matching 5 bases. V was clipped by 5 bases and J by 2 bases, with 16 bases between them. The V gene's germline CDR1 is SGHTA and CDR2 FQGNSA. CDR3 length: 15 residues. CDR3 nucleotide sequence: TGTGCCAGCAGCCCTATGGGACCCCAGGCCTACGAGCAGTACTTC. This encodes CASSPMGPQAYEQYF.

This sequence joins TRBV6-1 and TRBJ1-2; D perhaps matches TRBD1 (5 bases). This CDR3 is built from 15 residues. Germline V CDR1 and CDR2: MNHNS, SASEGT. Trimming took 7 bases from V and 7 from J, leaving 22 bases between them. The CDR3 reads CASKPSGGKVSGYTF. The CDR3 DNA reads TGTGCCAGCAAACCGTCGGGGGGGAAGGTTTCTGGCTACACCTTC.

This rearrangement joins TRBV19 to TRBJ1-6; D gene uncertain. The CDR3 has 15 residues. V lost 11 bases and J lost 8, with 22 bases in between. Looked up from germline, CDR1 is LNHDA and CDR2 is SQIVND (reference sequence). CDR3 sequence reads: CACAADPDPHSPLHF. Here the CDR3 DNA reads TGTGCCTGTGCCGCGGATCCGGATCCCCATTCACCCCTCCACTTT.

In DNA, the CDR3 is TGTGCCAGTAGTATCACGGGGGCTGGGACCTACGAGCAGTACTTC. Translating gives CASSITGAGTYEQYF. J is TRBJ2-7 and V is TRBV19; D possibly uses TRBD1 or TRBD2 (6 bases each). The V gene's germline CDR1 is LNHDA and CDR2 SQIVND (reference sequence). V dropped 3 bases and J dropped 2 bases, with 14 bases sitting between them. CDR3 length: 15 amino acids.